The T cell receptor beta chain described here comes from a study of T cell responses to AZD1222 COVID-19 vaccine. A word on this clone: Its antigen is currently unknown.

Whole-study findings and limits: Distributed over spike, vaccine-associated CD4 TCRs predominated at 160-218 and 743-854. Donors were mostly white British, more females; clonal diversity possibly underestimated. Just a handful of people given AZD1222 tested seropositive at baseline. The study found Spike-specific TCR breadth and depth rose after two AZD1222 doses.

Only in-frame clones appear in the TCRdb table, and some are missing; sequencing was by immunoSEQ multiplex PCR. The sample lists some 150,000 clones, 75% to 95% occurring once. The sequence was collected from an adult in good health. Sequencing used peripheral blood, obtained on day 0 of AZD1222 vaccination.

The CDR3 region has the DNA TGTGCCAGCAGCTTGGGCACGGCCCCGGGACAGGAGCCCTATGGCTACACCTTC. It is translated as CASSLGTAPGQEPYGYTF. The chain couples TRBV5-4 to TRBJ1-2, with 8 bases fitting TRBD1. CDR1 and CDR2 from the germline V gene are SGHNT and YYREEE (reference sequence). Unmatched junction bases numbered 14, after V lost 0 bases and J lost 4 bases. The CDR3 spans 18 residues.